The clone carrying this T cell receptor beta chain was detected only a few times. In terms of age and location, participants ranged from roughly 18 to 95 years and lived in roughly 22 US areas. Here immunoSEQ multiplex PCR was the method, and the copy in TCRdb shows in-frame clones only, minus some. This sample has 300,000 to 350,000 clones; 80% to 90% occur once, and the top ten carry 3.5% to 4.5%. V lost 6 bases, J lost 0 bases, and 12 bases lay in between. Looked up from germline, CDR1 is MDHEN and CDR2 is SYDVKM. This CDR3 is built from 15 residues. This entry belongs to a study of blood T cell repertoires in COVID-19.

The receptor's source is a woman between 40 and 50 years old with acute COVID-19. Sequencing was performed on PBMCs or T cells enriched from blood (not recorded which). The rearrangement links TRBV28 to TRBJ1-5; D uncertain. CDR3 DNA sequence: TGTGCCAGCAGCCCTAGATGGATTAGCAATCAGCCCCAGCATTTT. It translates to CASSPRWISNQPQHF.